What follows are 7 T cell receptor beta chains derived from one specimen sequenced in a study of blood T cell repertoires in COVID-19. TCRdb's table, derived via immunoSEQ multiplex PCR, lists solely in-frame clones and lacks some. The data contain 200,000 to 300,000 clones, 75% to 90% of them singletons. Sequenced input: PBMCs or T cells enriched from blood (not recorded which). These receptors all come from a young woman who had recovered from COVID-19.

This chain uses TRBV28 with TRBJ1-2; D gene uncertain. The CDR3 sequence is 14 residues long. Trimming pared 3 bases from V and 2 bases from J, leaving 10 bases between. Germline CDR1 and CDR2: MDHEN and SYDVKM. The CDR3 reads CASSFRGRNYGYTF. CDR3 coding DNA: TGTGCCAGCAGTTTTCGCGGGAGGAACTATGGCTACACCTTC.

The V gene is TRBV28, the J gene TRBJ1-1; 7 bases align to TRBD1. This CDR3 is 15 amino acids long. The V and J ends lost 5 bases and 2 bases, in that order; junction bases with no gene match: 8. Germline assignment: CDR1 MDHEN and CDR2 SYDVKM. The CDR3 region has the DNA TGTGCCAGCAGTCCCCGACAGGGCATCAACACTGAAGCTTTCTTT. It encodes CASSPRQGINTEAFF.

This chain links TRBV19 with TRBJ1-5; D perhaps matches TRBD1 (6 bases). V was shortened by 4 bases and J by 6 bases, with 22 bases between the two germline ends. Germline-derived CDR1 and CDR2 are LNHDA and SQIVND (reference sequence). The CDR3 runs 17 residues. The CDR3 DNA follows: TGTGCCAGTAGTAGAGAGGGACACCTTGGTTATAGTCAGCCCCAGCATTTT. Its protein product is CASSREGHLGYSQPQHF.

The V gene is TRBV9, the J gene TRBJ2-7; maybe TRBD2 (6 bases). The V and J ends lost 3 bases and 6 bases respectively, with 13 bases between them. The CDR3 runs 13 residues. Germline-derived CDR1 and CDR2 are SGDLS and YYNGEE. The DNA of the CDR3 is TGTGCCAGCAGCGATGGGGCGGGGCGCGAGCAGTACTTC. This translates into CASSDGAGREQYF.

The V call is TRBV28, the J call TRBJ1-2; D uncertain. Between the trimmed V and J ends, which lost 1 base and 2 bases, there was a span of 20 bases. The CDR3 sequence is 18 residues long. Germline CDR1 reads MDHEN; CDR2 reads SYDVKM. The CDR3 DNA sequence: TGTGCCAGCAGTTTATTTTACAGCCGGTTGGTCCAGAACTATGGCTACACCTTC. Translated: CASSLFYSRLVQNYGYTF.

The rearrangement uses TRBV7-9 and TRBJ1-4; TRBD1 matches at 7 bases. Germline CDR1 SEHNR, CDR2 FQNEAQ (reference sequence). The CDR3 runs to 16 residues. V trimming: 1 base; J trimming: 10 bases; junction bases outside the gene matches: 12. The CDR3 DNA sequence: TGTGCCAGCAGCTTAGATAGTACAGGGGTGCGGGGAAAACTGTTTTTT. Its translation: CASSLDSTGVRGKLFF.

V is TRBV28 and J is TRBJ1-5; 8 bases line up with TRBD1. The CDR3 is 15 amino acids. CDR1 and CDR2 (germline): MDHEN, SYDVKM. The V gene end was trimmed by 7 bases and the J gene end by 5 bases; junction bases not matched to a gene: 10. This CDR3 reads CASNGSGTGDQPQHF. The CDR3 bases are TGTGCCAGCAACGGATCCGGGACAGGAGATCAGCCCCAGCATTTT. The whole variable domain, remainder taken from reference TRBV28 and TRBJ1-5, is DVKVTQSSRYLVKRTGEKVFLECVQDMDHENMFWYRQDPGLGLRLIYFSYDVKMKEKGDIPEGYSVSREKKERFSLILESASTNQTSMYLCASNGSGTGDQPQHFGDGTRLSIL.